One and the same sample provided the 20 T cell receptor beta chains below, sequenced in a study of T cell repertoires in cytomegalovirus infection. MiXCR, applied by TCRdb to the reads, yields one record per CDR3 protein. The table shows approximately 500,000 distinct CDR3 sequences, with about 15% occurring only once. The sequencing sample was made of CD8+ T cells from PBMCs. Source of these receptors: a human donor in good health (CMV status not recorded). Some clones in this sample may be carry-over from other donors' samples.

This clonotype appeared many times. V usage is TRBV7-9 and J usage is TRBJ1-3, with D uncertain. The V end lost 5 bases, the J end lost 0 bases, and 8 bases lay between the germline ends. This CDR3 region has 14 residues. In germline, CDR1 is SEHNR, CDR2 FQNEAQ (reference sequence). The CDR3 reads CASSRLPSGNTIYF. CDR3 in DNA: TGTGCCAGCAGCCGACTACCCTCTGGAAACACCATATATTTT.

This clonotype was picked up a small number of times. This rearrangement joins TRBV5-4 to TRBJ2-2; D not resolved. The germline CDR1 and CDR2 sequences are SGHNT and YYREEE (reference sequence). V gave up 1 base and J gave up 9 bases, with 10 bases separating them. The CDR3 is made up of 13 amino acids. CDR3 DNA sequence: TGTGCCAGCAGCTTGCCGTCTTCCAGGGAGCTGTTTTTT. Its protein is CASSLPSSRELFF.

A few counts support this clonotype. The rearrangement uses TRBV3-1 and TRBJ1-2; D is possibly TRBD1 (6 bases). V lost 0 bases, J lost 7 bases, and 12 bases lay in between. The CDR3 extends over 14 amino acids. Germline CDR1 and CDR2: LGHDT and YNNKEL (reference sequence). CDR3 in amino acids: CASSQDTGSGGYTF. The CDR3 coding sequence is TGTGCCAGCAGCCAAGATACAGGGTCTGGTGGCTACACCTTC. Full variable domain (rest looked up from reference TRBV3-1 and TRBJ1-2): DTAVSQTPKYLVTQMGNDKSIKCEQNLGHDTMYWYKQDSKKFLKIMFSYNNKELIINETVPNRFSPKSPDKAHLNLHINSLELGDSAVYFCASSQDTGSGGYTFGSGTRLTVV.

This clonotype was seen repeatedly, ten times or more. The chain has TRBV10-2 and TRBJ2-1; D is undetermined. Germline lookup yields CDR1 WSHSY and CDR2 SAAADI. The CDR3 is 14 residues long. V lost 3 bases and J lost 6, with 12 bases in between. DNA for the CDR3: TGCGCCAGCAGTGACAGCCTGTCGGCCAATGAGCAGTTCTTC. Its translation: CASSDSLSANEQFF.

This clonotype has a handful of counts. V usage is TRBV18 and J usage is TRBJ2-7, with 9 bases that match TRBD1. Germline V lookup: CDR1 KGHSH, CDR2 LQKENI. The V segment lost 2 bases and the J segment 2 bases; nucleotides outside the gene matches: 4. This CDR3 contains 15 residues. The CDR3 spells CASSPEGTGTYEQYF. The CDR3 DNA reads as TGTGCCAGCTCACCAGAGGGGACAGGGACCTACGAGCAGTACTTC. Full variable domain (remainder filled in from reference TRBV18 and TRBJ2-7): NAGVMQNPRHLVRRRGQEARLRCSPMKGHSHVYWYRQLPEEGLKFMVYLQKENIIDESGMPKERFSAEFPKEGPSILRIQQVVRGDSAAYFCASSPEGTGTYEQYFGPGTRLTVT.

The chain uses TRBV5-1 and TRBJ2-7; D might be TRBD1 (6 bases). The germline CDR1 and CDR2 sequences are SGHRS and YFSETQ. V was trimmed by 3 bases and J by 5 bases, leaving 18 bases between them. The CDR3 extends over 15 amino acids. Written as DNA, the CDR3 is TGCGCCAGCAGCTCCAGGGGCCCCCCCCGGGACGAGCAGTACTTC. This gives the protein CASSSRGPPRDEQYF.

This clonotype has ten or more counts. The genes are TRBV7-9 and TRBJ1-5; D might be TRBD1 (5 bases). Germline V gives CDR1 SEHNR, CDR2 FQNEAQ (reference sequence). CDR3 length equals 13 residues. With 3 bases removed from V and 5 bases from J, the gap between germline ends came to 8 bases. DNA for the CDR3: TGTGCCAGCAGCTTTGGGGGTGATCAGCCCCAGCATTTT. Its translation: CASSFGGDQPQHF.

This chain links TRBV9 with TRBJ2-1, with 14 bases identical to TRBD2. V lost 3 bases and J lost 6; bases outside the gene matches: 5. Germline V CDR1 and CDR2: SGDLS, YYNGEE. This CDR3 spans 16 amino acids. In DNA, the CDR3 is TGTGCCAGCAGCGACTCCGGGACTAGCGGGAGCAATGAGCAGTTCTTC. Encoded protein: CASSDSGTSGSNEQFF.

This clonotype was observed many times. CDR3 amino acids: CASSYGGDRGLYNEQFF. As DNA, the CDR3 is TGTGCCAGTAGTTACGGTGGGGACAGGGGGCTTTACAATGAGCAGTTCTTC. The chain employs TRBV19 and TRBJ2-1; 12 bases map to TRBD1. CDR3 length: 17 amino acids. CDR1 and CDR2 from the germline V gene are LNHDA and SQIVND (reference sequence). The trim removed 5 bases at V and 4 bases at J, leaving 9 bases unmatched.

This clonotype was detected many times. The chain links TRBV12-3 or TRBV12-4 to TRBJ1-2; D gene unclear. Trimming cost V 6 bases and J 8 bases, with 10 bases left between them. CDR3 length: 11 residues. The CDR3 DNA sequence: TGTGCCAGCAGCGAAATGGGGGGCTACACCTTC. It encodes CASSEMGGYTF.

The table lists this clonotype with many counts. The chain uses TRBV7-9 and TRBJ1-2; D not certain. Germline V gene sequence: CDR1 SEHNR, CDR2 FQNEAQ (reference sequence). V was shortened by 4 bases and J by 4 bases, with 13 bases between the two germline ends. CDR3 length: 14 amino acids. The CDR3 DNA sequence: TGTGCCAGCAGCTCCCCCGGGCAGAGCTATGGCTACACCTTC. Its translation: CASSSPGQSYGYTF. Full variable domain (outside the CDR3, taken from reference TRBV7-9 and TRBJ1-2): DTGVSQNPRHKITKRGQNVTFRCDPISEHNRLYWYRQTLGQGPEFLTYFQNEAQLEKSRLLSDRFSAERPKGSFSTLEIQRTEQGDSAMYLCASSSPGQSYGYTFGSGTRLTVV.

This clonotype has at least ten counts. The genes are TRBV5-1 and TRBJ1-1; TRBD1 might be the D (5 bases). This CDR3 is 11 amino acids long. The V end was cut by 0 bases, the J end by 11 bases, with 8 bases between. The germline gives CDR1 SGHRS, CDR2 YFSETQ. Here the CDR3 DNA reads TGCGCCAGCAGCTTGGCAGGGTCGGCTTTCTTT. Translating it yields CASSLAGSAFF.

This clonotype came up a few times. V is TRBV12-5 and J is TRBJ2-5; D is possibly TRBD2 (5 bases). Trimming stripped 6 bases from V and 3 bases from J, with 11 bases between. CDR1 and CDR2 from the germline V gene are LGHNT and FRNRAP. The CDR3 is made up of 13 amino acids. For the CDR3, the DNA is TGTGCTAGTGGGCTCGGGAACGAAGAGACCCAGTACTTC. This translates into CASGLGNEETQYF.

This clonotype was seen many times. The chain has TRBV5-5 and TRBJ2-3; 7 bases map to TRBD2. With V trimmed by 2 bases and J by 7 bases, 13 bases remained unmatched. The germline gives CDR1 SGHKS, CDR2 YYEKEE (reference sequence). CDR3 size: 16 residues. CDR3 bases: TGTGCCAGCAGCTTAGCGGGGAGTGGTCGTGAAAATACGCAGTATTTT. This translates into CASSLAGSGRENTQYF.

This clonotype showed up many times. This chain links TRBV2 with TRBJ2-2; no definite D call. V dropped 5 bases and J dropped 4 bases, with 20 bases sitting between them. The CDR3 covers 17 residues. Germline V gene sequence: CDR1 SNHLY, CDR2 FYNNEI. The CDR3 spells CASSQEVSSSFTGELFF. The CDR3 bases are TGTGCCAGCAGTCAAGAAGTATCGAGTAGTTTCACCGGGGAGCTGTTTTTT.

In the case of this clonotype: One base away lies a much larger clone, so this may be a sequencing read error. V is TRBV7-6 and J is TRBJ1-2; 7 bases agree with TRBD1. Germline V gene data show CDR1 as SGHVS and CDR2 as FNYEAQ. The CDR3 covers 17 residues. Trimming removed 4 bases from V and 3 bases from J; junction bases left unmatched: 14. For the CDR3, the DNA is TGTGCCAGCAGCTACACCACCGACAGGGAGGTATACTATGGCTACACCTTC. It is translated as CASSYTTDREVYYGYTF.

This clonotype was counted ten times or more. The rearrangement links TRBV6-1 to TRBJ1-2, with 8 bases matching TRBD1. The CDR3 has 13 residues. Germline trimming cut 10 bases from V and 3 bases from J; bases unmatched to any gene: 7. Germline V lookup: CDR1 MNHNS, CDR2 SASEGT. The CDR3 DNA reads as TGTGCCACCGACAGGGGTAGATACTATGGCTACACCTTC. Translated: CATDRGRYYGYTF.

This clonotype has only a few counts. This chain connects TRBV27 to TRBJ2-2; either TRBD1 or TRBD2 may supply D (6 bases each). Germline values: CDR1 MNHEY, CDR2 SMNVEV (reference sequence). CDR3 length: 16 residues. V was cut by 5 bases and J by 1 base, with 14 bases left in between. CDR3 nucleotides: TGTGCCAGCAGTCCCCGGGGGCCTTGGAACACCGGGGAGCTGTTTTTT. It encodes CASSPRGPWNTGELFF.

The genes are TRBV27 and TRBJ2-6; D is uncertain. Per germline, CDR1 MNHEY and CDR2 SMNVEV (reference sequence). V was trimmed by 7 bases and J by 1 base, leaving 5 bases between them. The CDR3 has 13 residues. CDR3 in DNA: TGTGCCAGCACCCTATCTGGGGCCAACGTCCTGACTTTC. As protein: CASTLSGANVLTF.

This clonotype has ten or more counts. J is TRBJ2-5 and V is TRBV12-3 or TRBV12-4; 7 nucleotides agree with TRBD2. The CDR3 has 16 residues. Trimming at V came to 4 bases and at J to 5 bases, leaving 13 bases not matched to a gene. The CDR3 protein is CASSSPPGRVDETQYF. In DNA form, the CDR3 reads TGTGCCAGCAGTTCCCCCCCGGGGAGGGTAGATGAGACCCAGTACTTC.